This TCR beta chain was found in a study of response to subunit inactivated influenza vaccine. Germline lookup yields CDR1 LGHNA and CDR2 YSLEER. Deletions cut 0 bases from V and 8 bases from J, with 19 bases between. The CDR3 totals 16 residues. In TCRdb, the RT-PCR reads were re-called with MiXCR into one record per CDR3 protein. The sample shows 530,000 or so distinct CDR3 sequences, around 25% of them seen only once. This receptor was obtained from a middle-aged man who received an inactivated influenza vaccine. This sample comprised CD4+ T cells sorted from PBMCs, obtained 5 to 6 days after vaccination. The rearrangement uses TRBV4-3 and TRBJ1-1; TRBD1 is a possible D gene (5 bases). The CDR3: CASSQDRGYTFSEAFF. DNA of the CDR3: TGCGCCAGCAGCCAAGATCGGGGGTACACGTTCTCGGAAGCTTTCTTT.